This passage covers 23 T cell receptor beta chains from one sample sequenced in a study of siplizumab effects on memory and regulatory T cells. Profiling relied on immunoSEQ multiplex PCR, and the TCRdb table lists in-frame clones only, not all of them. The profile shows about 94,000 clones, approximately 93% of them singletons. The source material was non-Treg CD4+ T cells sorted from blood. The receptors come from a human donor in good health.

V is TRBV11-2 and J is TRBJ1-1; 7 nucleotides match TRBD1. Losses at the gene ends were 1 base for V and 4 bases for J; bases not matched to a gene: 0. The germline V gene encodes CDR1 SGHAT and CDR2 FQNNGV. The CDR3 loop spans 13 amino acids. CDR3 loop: CASSLGDSTEAFF. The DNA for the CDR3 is TGTGCCAGCAGCTTAGGGGACAGCACTGAAGCTTTCTTT.

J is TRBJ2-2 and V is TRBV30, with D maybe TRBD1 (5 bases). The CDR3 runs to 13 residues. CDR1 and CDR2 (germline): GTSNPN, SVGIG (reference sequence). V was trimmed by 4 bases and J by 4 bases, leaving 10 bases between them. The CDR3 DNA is TGTGCCTGGAAAGGGGCTCCCACCGGGGAGCTGTTTTTT. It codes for CAWKGAPTGELFF.

The CDR3 spells CASSLGTGTYNEQFF. The CDR3 coding sequence is TGTGCCAGCAGCTTGGGGACGGGTACCTACAATGAGCAGTTCTTC. The rearrangement joins TRBV5-6 to TRBJ2-1; D gene unclear. Germline V gives CDR1 SGHDT, CDR2 YYEEEE. Trimming left V 0 bases short and J 2 bases short, with 9 bases between. The CDR3 has 15 amino acids.

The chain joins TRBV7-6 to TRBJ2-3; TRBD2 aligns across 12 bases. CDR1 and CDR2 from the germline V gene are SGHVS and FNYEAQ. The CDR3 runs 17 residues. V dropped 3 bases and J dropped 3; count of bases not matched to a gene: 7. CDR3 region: CASSLGASGRATDTQYF. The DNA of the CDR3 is TGTGCCAGCAGCTTGGGGGCTAGCGGGAGGGCGACAGATACGCAGTATTTT.

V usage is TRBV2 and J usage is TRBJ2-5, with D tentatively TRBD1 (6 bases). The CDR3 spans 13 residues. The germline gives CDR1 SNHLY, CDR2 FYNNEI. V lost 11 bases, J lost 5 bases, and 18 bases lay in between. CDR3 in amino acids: CAAAGQNQETQYF. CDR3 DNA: TGTGCCGCCGCAGGACAGAATCAGGAGACCCAGTACTTC.

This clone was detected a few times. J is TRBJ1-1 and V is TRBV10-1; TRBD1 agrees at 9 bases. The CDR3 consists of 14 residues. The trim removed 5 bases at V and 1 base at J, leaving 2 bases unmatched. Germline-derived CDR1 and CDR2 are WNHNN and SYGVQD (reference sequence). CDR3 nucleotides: TGCGCCAGCAGTAAGGACAGGGGGAACACTGAAGCTTTCTTT. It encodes CASSKDRGNTEAFF.

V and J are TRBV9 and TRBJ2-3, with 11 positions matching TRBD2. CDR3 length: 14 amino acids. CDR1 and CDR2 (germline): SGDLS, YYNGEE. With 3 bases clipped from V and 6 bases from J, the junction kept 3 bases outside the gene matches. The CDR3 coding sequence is TGTGCCAGCAGCGCCCGACTAGCGGGGGATACGCAGTATTTT. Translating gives CASSARLAGDTQYF.

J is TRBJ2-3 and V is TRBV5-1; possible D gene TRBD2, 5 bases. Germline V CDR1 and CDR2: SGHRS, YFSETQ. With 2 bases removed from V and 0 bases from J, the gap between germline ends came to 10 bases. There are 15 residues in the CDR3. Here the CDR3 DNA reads TGCGCCAGCAGCTTAAGGTCTAGCAGCACAGATACGCAGTATTTT. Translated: CASSLRSSSTDTQYF.

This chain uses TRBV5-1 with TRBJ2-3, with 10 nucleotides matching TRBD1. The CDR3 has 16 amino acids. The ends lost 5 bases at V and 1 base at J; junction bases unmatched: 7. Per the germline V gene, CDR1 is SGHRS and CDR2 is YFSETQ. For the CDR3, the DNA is TGCGCCAGCAGTTTTGCCGGGACAGGGGGCACAGATACGCAGTATTTT. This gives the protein CASSFAGTGGTDTQYF.

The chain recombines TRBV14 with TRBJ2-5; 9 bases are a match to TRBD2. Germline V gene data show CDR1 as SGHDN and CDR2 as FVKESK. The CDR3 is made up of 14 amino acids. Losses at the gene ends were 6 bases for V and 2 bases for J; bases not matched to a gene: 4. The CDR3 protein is CASRGSGGQETQYF. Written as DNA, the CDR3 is TGTGCCAGCAGGGGAAGCGGGGGGCAAGAGACCCAGTACTTC.

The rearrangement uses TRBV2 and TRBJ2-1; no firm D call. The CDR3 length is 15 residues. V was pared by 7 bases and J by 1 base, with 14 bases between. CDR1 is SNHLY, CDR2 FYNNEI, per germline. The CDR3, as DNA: TGTGCCAGCAATGGGCCCCTTGGATCCTACAATGAGCAGTTCTTC. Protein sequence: CASNGPLGSYNEQFF.

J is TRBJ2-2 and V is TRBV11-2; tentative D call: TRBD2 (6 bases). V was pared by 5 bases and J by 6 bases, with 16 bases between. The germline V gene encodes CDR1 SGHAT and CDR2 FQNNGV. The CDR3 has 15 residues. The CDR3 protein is CASSPRDSAPGELFF. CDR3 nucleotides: TGTGCCAGCAGCCCCCGGGACTCGGCACCCGGGGAGCTGTTTTTT.

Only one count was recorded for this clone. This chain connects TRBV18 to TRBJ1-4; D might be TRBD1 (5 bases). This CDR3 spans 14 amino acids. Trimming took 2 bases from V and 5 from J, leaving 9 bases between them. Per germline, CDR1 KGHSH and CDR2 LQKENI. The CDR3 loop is CASSPFKGNEKLFF. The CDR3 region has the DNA TGTGCCAGCTCACCATTTAAGGGGAATGAAAAACTGTTTTTT.

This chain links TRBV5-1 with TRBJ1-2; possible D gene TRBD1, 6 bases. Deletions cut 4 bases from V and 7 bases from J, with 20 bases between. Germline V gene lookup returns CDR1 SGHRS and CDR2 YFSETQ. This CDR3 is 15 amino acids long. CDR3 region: CASSPTSTGMVGYTF. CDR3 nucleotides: TGCGCCAGCAGCCCAACCTCAACAGGGATGGTTGGCTACACCTTC.

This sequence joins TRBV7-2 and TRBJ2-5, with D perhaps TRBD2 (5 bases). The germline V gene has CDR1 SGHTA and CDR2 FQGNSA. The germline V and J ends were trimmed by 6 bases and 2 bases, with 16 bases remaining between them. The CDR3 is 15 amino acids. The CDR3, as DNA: TGTGCCAGCAGGCCCCGGGGAAAACTACAAGAGACCCAGTACTTC. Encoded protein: CASRPRGKLQETQYF. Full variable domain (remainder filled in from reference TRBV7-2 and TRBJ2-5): GAGVSQSPSNKVTEKGKDVELRCDPISGHTALYWYRQSLGQGLEFLIYFQGNSAPDKSGLPSDRFSAERTGGSVSTLTIQRTQQEDSAVYLCASRPRGKLQETQYFGPGTRLLVL.

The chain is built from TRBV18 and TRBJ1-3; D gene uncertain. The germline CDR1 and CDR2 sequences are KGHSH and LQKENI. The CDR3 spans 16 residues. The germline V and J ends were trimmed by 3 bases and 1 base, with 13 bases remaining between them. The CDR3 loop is CASSPNLLTSGNTIYF. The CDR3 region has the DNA TGTGCCAGCTCACCTAACCTTCTTACATCTGGAAACACCATATATTTT.

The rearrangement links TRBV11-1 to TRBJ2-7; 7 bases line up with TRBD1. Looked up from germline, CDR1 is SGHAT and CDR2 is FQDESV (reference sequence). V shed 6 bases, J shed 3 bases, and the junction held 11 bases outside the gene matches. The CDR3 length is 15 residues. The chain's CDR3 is CASSLSRTGIYEQYF. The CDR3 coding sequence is TGTGCCAGCAGTCTAAGTCGGACAGGTATCTACGAGCAGTACTTC.

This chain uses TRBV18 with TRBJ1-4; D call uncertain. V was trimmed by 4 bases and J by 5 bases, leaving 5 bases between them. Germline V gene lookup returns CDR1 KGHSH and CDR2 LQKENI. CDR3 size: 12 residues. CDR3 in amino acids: CASSQGNEKLFF. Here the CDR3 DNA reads TGTGCCAGCTCACAGGGAAATGAAAAACTGTTTTTT. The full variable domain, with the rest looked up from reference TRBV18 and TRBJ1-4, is NAGVMQNPRHLVRRRGQEARLRCSPMKGHSHVYWYRQLPEEGLKFMVYLQKENIIDESGMPKERFSAEFPKEGPSILRIQQVVRGDSAAYFCASSQGNEKLFFGSGTQLSVL.

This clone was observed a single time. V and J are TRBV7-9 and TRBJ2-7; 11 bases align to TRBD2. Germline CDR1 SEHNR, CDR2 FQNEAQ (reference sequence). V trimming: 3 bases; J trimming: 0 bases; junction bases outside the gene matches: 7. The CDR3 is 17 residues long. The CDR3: CASSFNVAGGSSYEQYF. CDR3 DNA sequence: TGTGCCAGCAGCTTCAACGTAGCGGGAGGGTCCTCCTACGAGCAGTACTTC.

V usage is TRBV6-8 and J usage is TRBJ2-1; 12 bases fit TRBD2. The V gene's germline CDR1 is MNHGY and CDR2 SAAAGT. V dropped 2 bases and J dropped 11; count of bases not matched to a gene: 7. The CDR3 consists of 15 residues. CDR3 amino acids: CASSYPRTSGTKQFF. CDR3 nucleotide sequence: TGTGCCAGCAGTTACCCCAGGACTAGCGGGACTAAGCAGTTCTTC.

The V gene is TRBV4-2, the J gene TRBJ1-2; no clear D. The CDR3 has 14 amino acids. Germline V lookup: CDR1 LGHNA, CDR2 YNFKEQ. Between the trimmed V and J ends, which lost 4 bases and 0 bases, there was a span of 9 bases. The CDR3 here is CASSPDGANYGYTF. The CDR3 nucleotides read TGTGCCAGCAGCCCGGACGGGGCTAACTATGGCTACACCTTC.

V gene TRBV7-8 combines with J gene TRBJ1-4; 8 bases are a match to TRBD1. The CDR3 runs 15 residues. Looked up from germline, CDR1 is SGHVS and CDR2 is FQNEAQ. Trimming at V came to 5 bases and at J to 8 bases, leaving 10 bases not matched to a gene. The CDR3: CASSPRTGRGEKLFF. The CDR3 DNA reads TGTGCCAGCAGCCCGAGGACAGGGAGGGGAGAAAAACTGTTTTTT.

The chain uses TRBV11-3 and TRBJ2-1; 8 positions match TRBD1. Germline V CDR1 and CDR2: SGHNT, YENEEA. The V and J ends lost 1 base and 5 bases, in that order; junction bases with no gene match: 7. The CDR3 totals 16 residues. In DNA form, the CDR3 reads TGTGCCAGCAGCTTAGGGGGACAGGTGTGGAACAATGAGCAGTTCTTC. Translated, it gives CASSLGGQVWNNEQFF.